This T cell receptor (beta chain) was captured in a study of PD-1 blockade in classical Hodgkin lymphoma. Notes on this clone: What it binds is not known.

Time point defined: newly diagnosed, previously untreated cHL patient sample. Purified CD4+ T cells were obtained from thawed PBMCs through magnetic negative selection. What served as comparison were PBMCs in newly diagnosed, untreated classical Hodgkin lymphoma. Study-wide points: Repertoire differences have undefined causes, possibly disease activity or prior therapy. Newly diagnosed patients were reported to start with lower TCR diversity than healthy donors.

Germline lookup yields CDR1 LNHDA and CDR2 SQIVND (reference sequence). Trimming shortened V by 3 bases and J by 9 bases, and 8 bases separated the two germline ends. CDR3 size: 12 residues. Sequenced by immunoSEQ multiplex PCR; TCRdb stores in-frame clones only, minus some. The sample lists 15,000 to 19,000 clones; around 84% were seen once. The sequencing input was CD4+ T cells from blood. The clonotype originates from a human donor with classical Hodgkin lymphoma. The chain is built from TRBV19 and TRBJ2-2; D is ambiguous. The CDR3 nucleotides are TGTGCCAGTAGTATTGATGGAAGGGAGCTGTTTTTT. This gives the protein CASSIDGRELFF.